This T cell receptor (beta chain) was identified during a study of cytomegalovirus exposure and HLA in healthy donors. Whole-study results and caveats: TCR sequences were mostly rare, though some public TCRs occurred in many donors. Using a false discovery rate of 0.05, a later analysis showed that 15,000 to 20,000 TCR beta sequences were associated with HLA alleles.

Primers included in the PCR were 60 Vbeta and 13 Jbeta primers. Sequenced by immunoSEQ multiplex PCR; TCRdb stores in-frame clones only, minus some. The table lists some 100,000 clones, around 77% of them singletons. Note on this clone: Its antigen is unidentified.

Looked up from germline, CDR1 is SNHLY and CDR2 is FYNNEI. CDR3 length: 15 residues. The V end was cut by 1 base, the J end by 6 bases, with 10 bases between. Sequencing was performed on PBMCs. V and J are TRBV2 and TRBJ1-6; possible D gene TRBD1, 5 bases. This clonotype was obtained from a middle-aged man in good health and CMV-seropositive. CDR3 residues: CASSEVAGLNSPLHF. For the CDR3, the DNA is TGTGCCAGCAGTGAAGTAGCAGGGCTTAATTCACCCCTCCACTTT.